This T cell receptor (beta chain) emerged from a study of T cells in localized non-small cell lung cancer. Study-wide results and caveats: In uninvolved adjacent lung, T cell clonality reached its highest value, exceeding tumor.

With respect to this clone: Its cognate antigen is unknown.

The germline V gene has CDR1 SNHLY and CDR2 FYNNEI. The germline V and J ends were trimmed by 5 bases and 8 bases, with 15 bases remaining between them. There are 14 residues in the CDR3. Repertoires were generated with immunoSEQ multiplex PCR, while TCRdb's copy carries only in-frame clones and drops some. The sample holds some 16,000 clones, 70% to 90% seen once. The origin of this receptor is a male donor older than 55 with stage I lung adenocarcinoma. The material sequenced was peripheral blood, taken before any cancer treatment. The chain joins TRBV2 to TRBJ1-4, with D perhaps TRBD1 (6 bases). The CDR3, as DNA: TGTGCCAGCAGTCCAGGGGACATTAGGGAAAAACTGTTTTTT. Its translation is CASSPGDIREKLFF.